This TCR beta chain was retrieved from a study of blood T cells in healthy people across ages. Study results and limitations: Estimated diversity across one million T cells was deemed an underestimate.

Each sample yielded at least 6 million isolated PBMCs. The CDR3 contains 14 residues. The germline gives CDR1 SGHAT, CDR2 FQDESV (reference sequence). V trimming: 5 bases; J trimming: 7 bases; junction bases outside the gene matches: 10. On this clonotype: Its target is unknown.

Using a J-beta primer mix together with a sample-barcoded 5' primer, a second PCR was run for 7 to 11 cycles. TCRdb independently ran MiXCR on the 5' RACE reads; one entry per CDR3 protein. The sample yields more than 900,000 distinct CDR3 sequences, about 23% seen once. The data were also submitted as part of a second study, on T cells of mothers and their children. That work adds: Related and unrelated pairs show similar shaping of TCR recombination output by thymic selection. No persistent microchimeric T cell clones were detected.

The chain uses TRBV11-1 and TRBJ2-5, with 7 bases lining up with TRBD1. The origin of this receptor is a girl aged 2-10 years in good health. The sample taken for sequencing was blood. This chain's CDR3 is CASSPGQARGTQYF. As DNA, the CDR3 is TGTGCCAGCAGCCCAGGACAGGCCCGGGGGACCCAGTACTTC.